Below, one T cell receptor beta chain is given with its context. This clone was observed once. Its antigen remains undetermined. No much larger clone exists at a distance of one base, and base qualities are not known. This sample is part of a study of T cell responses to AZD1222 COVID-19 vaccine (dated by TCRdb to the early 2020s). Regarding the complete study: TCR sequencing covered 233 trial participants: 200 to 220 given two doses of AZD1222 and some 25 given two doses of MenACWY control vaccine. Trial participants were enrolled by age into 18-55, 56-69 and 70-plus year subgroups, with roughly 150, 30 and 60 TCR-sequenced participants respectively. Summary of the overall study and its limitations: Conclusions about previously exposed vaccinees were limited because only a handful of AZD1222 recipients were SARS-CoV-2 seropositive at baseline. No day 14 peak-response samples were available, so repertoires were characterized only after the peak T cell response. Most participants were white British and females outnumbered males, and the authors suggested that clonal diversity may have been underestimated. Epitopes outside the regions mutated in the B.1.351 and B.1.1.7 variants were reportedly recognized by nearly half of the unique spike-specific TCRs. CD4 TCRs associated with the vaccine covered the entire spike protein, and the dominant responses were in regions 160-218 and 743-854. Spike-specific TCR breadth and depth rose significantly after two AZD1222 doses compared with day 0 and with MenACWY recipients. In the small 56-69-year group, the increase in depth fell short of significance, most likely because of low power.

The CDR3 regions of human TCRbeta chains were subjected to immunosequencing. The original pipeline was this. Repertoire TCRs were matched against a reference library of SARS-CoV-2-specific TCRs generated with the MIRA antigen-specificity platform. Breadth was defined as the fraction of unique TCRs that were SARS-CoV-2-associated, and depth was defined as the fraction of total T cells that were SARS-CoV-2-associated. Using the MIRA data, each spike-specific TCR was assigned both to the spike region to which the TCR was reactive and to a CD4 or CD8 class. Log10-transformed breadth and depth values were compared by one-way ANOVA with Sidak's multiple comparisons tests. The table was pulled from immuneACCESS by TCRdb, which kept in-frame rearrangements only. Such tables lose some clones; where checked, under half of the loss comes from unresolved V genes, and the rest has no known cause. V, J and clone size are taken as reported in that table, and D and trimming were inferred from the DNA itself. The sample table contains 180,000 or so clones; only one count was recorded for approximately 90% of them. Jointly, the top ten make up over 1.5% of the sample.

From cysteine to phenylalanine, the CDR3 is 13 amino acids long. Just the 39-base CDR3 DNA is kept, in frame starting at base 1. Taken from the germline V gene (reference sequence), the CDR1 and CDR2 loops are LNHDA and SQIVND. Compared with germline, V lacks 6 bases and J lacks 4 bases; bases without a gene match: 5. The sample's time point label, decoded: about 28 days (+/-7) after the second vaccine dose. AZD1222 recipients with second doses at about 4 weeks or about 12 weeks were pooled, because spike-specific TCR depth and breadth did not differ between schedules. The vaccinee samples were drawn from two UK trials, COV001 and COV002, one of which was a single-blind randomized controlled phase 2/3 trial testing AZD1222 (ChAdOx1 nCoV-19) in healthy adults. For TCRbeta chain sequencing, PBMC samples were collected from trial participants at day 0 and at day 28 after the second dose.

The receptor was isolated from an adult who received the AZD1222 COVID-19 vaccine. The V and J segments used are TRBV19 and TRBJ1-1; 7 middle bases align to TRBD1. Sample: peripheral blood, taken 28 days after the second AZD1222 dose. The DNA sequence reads TGTGCCAGTAGGGAACAGGGGTTCACTGAAGCTTTCTTT. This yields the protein CASREQGFTEAFF. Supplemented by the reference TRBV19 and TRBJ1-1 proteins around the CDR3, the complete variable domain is DGGITQSPKYLFRKEGQNVTLSCEQNLNHDAMYWYRQDPGQGLRLIYYSQIVNDFQKGDIAEGYSVSREKKESFPLTVTSAQKNPTAFYLCASREQGFTEAFFGQGTRLTVV.